This TCR beta chain was retrieved from a study of T cells of healthy individuals. TCRdb independently ran MiXCR on the 5' RACE reads; one entry per CDR3 protein. The sample yields about 63,000 distinct CDR3 sequences, about 16% seen once. Trimming at V came to 0 bases and at J to 6 bases, leaving 1 base not matched to a gene. The CDR3 runs to 15 residues. Germline V lookup: CDR1 LGHNA, CDR2 YNFKEQ. The origin of this receptor is a human donor in good health. The J gene is TRBJ2-1, the V gene TRBV4-2, with 11 bases that match TRBD2. CDR3 loop: CASSQDGTSGNEQFF. DNA for the CDR3: TGTGCCAGCAGCCAAGACGGGACTAGCGGCAATGAGCAGTTCTTC.